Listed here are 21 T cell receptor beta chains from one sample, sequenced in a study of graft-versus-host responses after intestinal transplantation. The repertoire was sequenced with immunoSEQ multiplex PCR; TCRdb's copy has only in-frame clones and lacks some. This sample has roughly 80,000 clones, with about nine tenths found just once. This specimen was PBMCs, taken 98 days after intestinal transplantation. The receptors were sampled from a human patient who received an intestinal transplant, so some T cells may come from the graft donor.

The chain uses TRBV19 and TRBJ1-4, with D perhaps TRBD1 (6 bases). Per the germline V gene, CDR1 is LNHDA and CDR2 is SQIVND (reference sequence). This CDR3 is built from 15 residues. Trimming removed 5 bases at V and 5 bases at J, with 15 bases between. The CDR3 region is CASSPRQALNEKLFF. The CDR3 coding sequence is TGTGCCAGTAGTCCAAGACAGGCCCTGAATGAAAAACTGTTTTTT. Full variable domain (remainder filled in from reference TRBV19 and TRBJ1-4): DGGITQSPKYLFRKEGQNVTLSCEQNLNHDAMYWYRQDPGQGLRLIYYSQIVNDFQKGDIAEGYSVSREKKESFPLTVTSAQKNPTAFYLCASSPRQALNEKLFFGSGTQLSVL.

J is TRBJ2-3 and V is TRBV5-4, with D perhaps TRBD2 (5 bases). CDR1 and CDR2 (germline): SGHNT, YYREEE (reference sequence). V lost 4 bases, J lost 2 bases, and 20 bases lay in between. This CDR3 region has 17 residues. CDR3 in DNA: TGTGCCAGCAGCCCATCTAGCCGGACGCAACTCACAGATACGCAGTATTTT. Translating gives CASSPSSRTQLTDTQYF. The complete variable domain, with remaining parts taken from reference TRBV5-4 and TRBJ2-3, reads ETGVTQSPTHLIKTRGQQVTLRCSSQSGHNTVSWYQQALGQGPQFIFQYYREEENGRGNFPPRFSGLQFPNYSSELNVNALELDDSALYLCASSPSSRTQLTDTQYFGPGTRLTVL.

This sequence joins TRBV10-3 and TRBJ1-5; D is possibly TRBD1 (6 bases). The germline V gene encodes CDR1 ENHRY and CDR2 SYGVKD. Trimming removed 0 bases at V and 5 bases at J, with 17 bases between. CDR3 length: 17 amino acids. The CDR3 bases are TGTGCCATCAGTGAGTCTTACGAGGGGGGTCATTATCAGCCCCAGCATTTT. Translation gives CAISESYEGGHYQPQHF.

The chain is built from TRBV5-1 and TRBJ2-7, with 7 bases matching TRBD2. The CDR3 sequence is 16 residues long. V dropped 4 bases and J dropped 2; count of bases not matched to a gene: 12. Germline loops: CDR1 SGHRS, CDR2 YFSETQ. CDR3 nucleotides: TGCGCCAGCAGCCCCCGTGGAAGCGGGGCGACCTACGAGCAGTACTTC. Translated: CASSPRGSGATYEQYF. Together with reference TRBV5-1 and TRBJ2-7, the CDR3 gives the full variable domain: KAGVTQTPRYLIKTRGQQVTLSCSPISGHRSVSWYQQTPGQGLQFLFEYFSETQRNKGNFPGRFSGRQFSNSRSEMNVSTLELGDSALYLCASSPRGSGATYEQYFGPGTRLTVT.

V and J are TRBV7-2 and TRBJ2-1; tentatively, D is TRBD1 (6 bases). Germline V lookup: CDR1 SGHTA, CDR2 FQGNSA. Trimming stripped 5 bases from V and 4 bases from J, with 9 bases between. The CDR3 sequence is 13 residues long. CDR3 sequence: CASSLDRYNEQFF. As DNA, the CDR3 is TGTGCCAGCAGCCTTGACAGGTACAATGAGCAGTTCTTC.

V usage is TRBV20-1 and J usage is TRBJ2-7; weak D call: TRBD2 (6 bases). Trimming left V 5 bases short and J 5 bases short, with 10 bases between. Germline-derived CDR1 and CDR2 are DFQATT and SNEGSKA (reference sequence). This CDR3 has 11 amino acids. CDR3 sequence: CSAFGGDEQYF. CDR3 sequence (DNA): TGCAGTGCTTTTGGCGGGGACGAGCAGTACTTC.

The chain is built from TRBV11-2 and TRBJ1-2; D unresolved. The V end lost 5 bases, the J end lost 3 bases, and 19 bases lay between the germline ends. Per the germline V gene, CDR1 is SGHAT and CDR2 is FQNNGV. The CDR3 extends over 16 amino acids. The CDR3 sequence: CASSPPEGNLDYGYTF. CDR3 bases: TGTGCCAGCAGCCCACCGGAGGGTAACCTAGACTATGGCTACACCTTC.

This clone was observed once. CDR3 DNA: TGCGCCAGCAGCCAAGATGAAGGGGGTGGCACAGATACGCAGTATTTT. Translating it yields CASSQDEGGGTDTQYF. The J gene is TRBJ2-3, the V gene TRBV4-1; TRBD1 might be the D (6 bases). V lost 0 bases and J lost 1, with 11 bases in between. Germline V gives CDR1 MGHRA, CDR2 YSYEKL. The CDR3 has 16 residues.

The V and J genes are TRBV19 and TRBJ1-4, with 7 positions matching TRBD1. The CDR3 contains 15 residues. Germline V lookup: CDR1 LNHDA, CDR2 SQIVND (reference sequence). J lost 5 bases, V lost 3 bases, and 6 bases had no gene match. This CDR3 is CASSIVGQKNEKLFF. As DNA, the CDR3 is TGTGCCAGTAGTATTGTGGGACAGAAAAATGAAAAACTGTTTTTT.

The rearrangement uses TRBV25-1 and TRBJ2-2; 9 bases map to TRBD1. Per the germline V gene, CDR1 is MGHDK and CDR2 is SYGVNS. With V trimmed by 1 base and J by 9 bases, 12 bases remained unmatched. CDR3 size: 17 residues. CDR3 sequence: CASSEFFLGQGIRELFF. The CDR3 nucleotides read TGTGCCAGCAGTGAATTTTTTTTGGGACAGGGAATTCGGGAGCTGTTTTTT.

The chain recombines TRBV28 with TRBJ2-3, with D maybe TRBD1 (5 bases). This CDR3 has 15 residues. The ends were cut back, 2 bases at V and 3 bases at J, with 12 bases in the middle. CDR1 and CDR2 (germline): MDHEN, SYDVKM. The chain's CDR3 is CASSLRGFGTDTQYF. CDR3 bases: TGTGCCAGCAGTTTAAGGGGATTCGGTACAGATACGCAGTATTTT. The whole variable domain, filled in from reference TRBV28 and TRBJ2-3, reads DVKVTQSSRYLVKRTGEKVFLECVQDMDHENMFWYRQDPGLGLRLIYFSYDVKMKEKGDIPEGYSVSREKKERFSLILESASTNQTSMYLCASSLRGFGTDTQYFGPGTRLTVL.

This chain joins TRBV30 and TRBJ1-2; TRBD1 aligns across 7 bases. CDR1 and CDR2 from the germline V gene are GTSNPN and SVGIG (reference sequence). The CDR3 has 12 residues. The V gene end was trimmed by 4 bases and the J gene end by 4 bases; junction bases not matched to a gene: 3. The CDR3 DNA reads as TGTGCCTGGACCACAGGGGCCTATGGCTACACCTTC. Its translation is CAWTTGAYGYTF.

CDR3 coding DNA: TGTGCCAGTAGCCCGGCAGCCAGCTCCTACAATGAGCAGTTCTTC. Protein: CASSPAASSYNEQFF. This rearrangement joins TRBV19 to TRBJ2-1, with D unresolved. Germline-derived CDR1 and CDR2 are LNHDA and SQIVND (reference sequence). Between the trimmed V and J ends, which lost 6 bases and 0 bases, there was a span of 12 bases. The CDR3 is made up of 15 amino acids.

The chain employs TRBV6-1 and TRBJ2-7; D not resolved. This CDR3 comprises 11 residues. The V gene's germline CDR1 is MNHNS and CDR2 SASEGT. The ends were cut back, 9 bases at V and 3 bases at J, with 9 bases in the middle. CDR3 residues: CARTQLYEQYF. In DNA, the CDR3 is TGTGCCAGAACACAGCTCTACGAGCAGTACTTC.

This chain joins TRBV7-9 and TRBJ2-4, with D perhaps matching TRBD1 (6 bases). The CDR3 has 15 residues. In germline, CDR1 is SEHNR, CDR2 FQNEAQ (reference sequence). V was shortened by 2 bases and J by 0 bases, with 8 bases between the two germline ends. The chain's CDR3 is CASSLQGKAKNIQYF. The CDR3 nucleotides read TGTGCCAGCAGCTTACAGGGGAAAGCCAAAAACATTCAGTACTTC.

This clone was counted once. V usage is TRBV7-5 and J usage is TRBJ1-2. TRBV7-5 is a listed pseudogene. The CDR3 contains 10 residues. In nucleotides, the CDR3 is TGTGTCAGGGCTAACTATGGCTACACCTTC. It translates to CVRANYGYTF.

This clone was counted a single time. The CDR3 region has the DNA TGTGCCAGCAGACCACAGGCCTCATTAAACGAGCAGTACTTC. Its translation: CASRPQASLNEQYF. The chain uses TRBV6-5 and TRBJ2-7, with D maybe TRBD1 (5 bases). CDR1 MNHEY and CDR2 SVGAGI come from the germline V gene. The CDR3 has 14 residues. Trimming pared 6 bases from V and 5 bases from J, leaving 17 bases between.

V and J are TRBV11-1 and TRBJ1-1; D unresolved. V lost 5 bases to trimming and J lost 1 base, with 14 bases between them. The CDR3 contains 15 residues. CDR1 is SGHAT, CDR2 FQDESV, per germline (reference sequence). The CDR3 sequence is CASSSRASTNTEAFF. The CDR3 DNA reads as TGTGCCAGCAGCAGTCGCGCGTCTACGAACACTGAAGCTTTCTTT.

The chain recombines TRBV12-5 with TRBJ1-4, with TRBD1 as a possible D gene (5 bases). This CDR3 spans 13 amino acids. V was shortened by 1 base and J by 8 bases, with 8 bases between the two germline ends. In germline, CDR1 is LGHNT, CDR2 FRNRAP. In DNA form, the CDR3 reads TGTGCTAGTGGTTTGGATTACAGGGAAAAACTGTTTTTT. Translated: CASGLDYREKLFF.

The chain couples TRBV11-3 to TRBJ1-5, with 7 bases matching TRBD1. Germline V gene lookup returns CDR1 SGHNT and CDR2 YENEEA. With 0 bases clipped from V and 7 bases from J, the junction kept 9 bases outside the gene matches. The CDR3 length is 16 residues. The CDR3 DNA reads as TGTGCCAGCAGCTTAGAGGTACACAGGGGAAGGCAGCCCCAGCATTTT. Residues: CASSLEVHRGRQPQHF.

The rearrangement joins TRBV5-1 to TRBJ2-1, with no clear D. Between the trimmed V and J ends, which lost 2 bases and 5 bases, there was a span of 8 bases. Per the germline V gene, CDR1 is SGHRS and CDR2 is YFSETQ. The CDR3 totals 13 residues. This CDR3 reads CASSFGPNNEQFF. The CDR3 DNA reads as TGCGCCAGCAGCTTTGGCCCGAACAATGAGCAGTTCTTC.